This entry lists 30 T cell receptor beta chains sequenced from one sample in a study of shared clonotypes between healthy human individuals. Data came from immunoSEQ multiplex PCR; TCRdb stores just in-frame clones and leaves some out. The sample shows 400,000 or so clones, 90% to 98% of them seen only once. The sequencing sample was made of memory CD8+ T cells sorted from blood. The sample's subset: CD45RO+ cells pooled with CCR7-negative TemRA cells. These receptors were obtained from a man younger than 45 in good health.

The chain couples TRBV27 to TRBJ1-5; possible D gene TRBD1, 5 bases. The V gene's germline CDR1 is MNHEY and CDR2 SMNVEV (reference sequence). The CDR3 loop spans 15 amino acids. With 3 bases removed from V and 0 bases from J, the gap between germline ends came to 9 bases. This chain's CDR3 is CASSFEGYSNQPQHF. The CDR3 DNA reads TGTGCCAGCAGTTTCGAGGGGTATAGCAATCAGCCCCAGCATTTT.

The chain links TRBV7-9 to TRBJ2-3, with D possibly TRBD2 on 6 matching bases. V lost 3 bases to trimming and J lost 4 bases, with 11 bases between them. CDR1 is SEHNR and CDR2 is FQNEAQ in the germline V gene (reference sequence). The CDR3 runs 14 residues. CDR3 amino acids: CASSFTGSPDTQYF. The CDR3 DNA is TGTGCCAGCAGCTTCACCGGGAGCCCAGATACGCAGTATTTT.

This clone appeared a single time. The chain links TRBV18 to TRBJ2-2; D is perhaps TRBD2 (6 bases). The CDR3 extends over 11 amino acids. V was pared by 6 bases and J by 8 bases, with 7 bases between. CDR1 is KGHSH, CDR2 LQKENI, per germline. CDR3 in amino acids: CASSGLGELFF. The CDR3 DNA follows: TGTGCCAGCTCGGGACTGGGGGAGCTGTTTTTT.

The CDR3 coding sequence is TGTGCCAGCTCAAACAGCGGGAGTTGGGAGACCCAGTACTTC. Protein: CASSNSGSWETQYF. This chain links TRBV6-6 with TRBJ2-5; 8 nucleotides match TRBD2. CDR1 and CDR2 (germline): MNHNY, SVGAGI (reference sequence). J lost 5 bases, V lost 8 bases, and 10 bases had no gene match. This CDR3 has 14 amino acids.

The rearrangement joins TRBV6-1 to TRBJ2-5; 13 nucleotides line up with TRBD2. CDR3 length: 19 amino acids. CDR1 is MNHNS, CDR2 SASEGT, per germline. V dropped 2 bases and J dropped 1; count of bases not matched to a gene: 10. CDR3 bases: TGTGCCAGCAGTGAACACACTAGCGGGAGGGGGATGGTCCAAGAGACCCAGTACTTC. It encodes CASSEHTSGRGMVQETQYF.

The chain links TRBV6-1 to TRBJ1-3, with D maybe TRBD1 (6 bases). The CDR3 length is 15 residues. Germline V lookup: CDR1 MNHNS, CDR2 SASEGT. V was clipped by 4 bases and J by 2 bases, with 12 bases between them. The CDR3 DNA reads as TGTGCCAGCAGTGTAAGGGGGGTCCCTGGAAACACCATATATTTT. Its protein product is CASSVRGVPGNTIYF.

This rearrangement joins TRBV6-6 to TRBJ2-7; maybe TRBD1 (6 bases). The germline CDR1 and CDR2 sequences are MNHNY and SVGAGI (reference sequence). With 6 bases removed from V and 2 bases from J, the gap between germline ends came to 14 bases. The CDR3 loop spans 14 amino acids. The CDR3, as DNA: TGTGCCAGCAGGCCCCGACAGGACCCCTACGAGCAGTACTTC. Its protein is CASRPRQDPYEQYF.

This clone showed up just once. The chain couples TRBV2 to TRBJ2-7; TRBD2 aligns across 14 bases. V lost 6 bases and J lost 2; bases outside the gene matches: 3. CDR1 and CDR2 from the germline V gene are SNHLY and FYNNEI. The length of the CDR3 is 15 residues. For the CDR3, the DNA is TGTGCCAGCAGCGGACTAGCGGGAGGCCCCTACGAGCAGTACTTC. It encodes CASSGLAGGPYEQYF. Full variable domain (missing parts from reference TRBV2 and TRBJ2-7): EPEVTQTPSHQVTQMGQEVILRCVPISNHLYFYWYRQILGQKVEFLVSFYNNEISEKSEIFDDQFSVERPDGSNFTLKIRSTKLEDSAMYFCASSGLAGGPYEQYFGPGTRLTVT.

The gene calls are TRBV7-9 and TRBJ2-1; D unclear. CDR3 length equals 14 residues. Trimming took 3 bases from V and 6 from J, leaving 12 bases between them. CDR1 and CDR2 from the germline V gene are SEHNR and FQNEAQ (reference sequence). The CDR3 is CASSFSSQINEQFF. The CDR3 nucleotides read TGTGCCAGCAGCTTCTCATCGCAGATCAATGAGCAGTTCTTC.

The chain couples TRBV28 to TRBJ1-5; D may be TRBD1 (6 bases). This CDR3 is built from 14 residues. Germline loops: CDR1 MDHEN, CDR2 SYDVKM. V lost 3 bases, J lost 4 bases, and 10 bases lay in between. Written as DNA, the CDR3 is TGTGCCAGCAGTTTGGTGCAGGGGAATCAGCCCCAGCATTTT. This gives the protein CASSLVQGNQPQHF.

This chain uses TRBV28 with TRBJ1-1, with D uncertain. This CDR3 spans 12 amino acids. In germline, CDR1 is MDHEN, CDR2 SYDVKM. The V gene lost 5 bases and the J gene lost 4 bases, with 8 bases spanning the gap. CDR3 sequence: CASSPGVTEAFF. CDR3 nucleotide sequence: TGTGCCAGCAGTCCCGGGGTCACTGAAGCTTTCTTT.

This clone was recorded once. The gene calls are TRBV5-4 and TRBJ2-5; D gene unclear. The germline gives CDR1 SGHNT, CDR2 YYREEE (reference sequence). The CDR3 loop spans 14 amino acids. Trimming removed 0 bases from V and 5 bases from J, with 11 bases in between. In DNA, the CDR3 is TGTGCCAGCAGCTTGGATTTGTTGGGGGAGACCCAGTACTTC. It codes for CASSLDLLGETQYF.

J is TRBJ2-2 and V is TRBV11-3, with D perhaps assigned TRBD1 or TRBD2 (5 bases each). Trimming stripped 0 bases from V and 8 bases from J, with 10 bases between. The CDR3 is made up of 14 amino acids. The germline CDR1 and CDR2 sequences are SGHNT and YENEEA. The CDR3 nucleotides read TGTGCCAGCAGCTTAGACGGGGCGGCGGGGGAGCTGTTTTTT. It codes for CASSLDGAAGELFF.

The chain is built from TRBV7-8 and TRBJ1-2; D gene uncertain. V lost 6 bases, J lost 0 bases, and 11 bases lay in between. Germline V lookup: CDR1 SGHVS, CDR2 FQNEAQ. This CDR3 comprises 14 residues. Here the CDR3 reads CASSMGLANYGYTF. CDR3 DNA: TGTGCCAGCAGTATGGGATTAGCTAACTATGGCTACACCTTC.

V usage is TRBV9 and J usage is TRBJ1-1; weak D call: TRBD1 (5 bases). The CDR3 is 15 residues long. Per germline, CDR1 SGDLS and CDR2 YYNGEE. The V and J ends lost 3 bases and 1 base respectively, with 13 bases between them. The CDR3 sequence is CASSEAGRGNTEAFF. CDR3 nucleotides: TGTGCCAGCAGCGAGGCCGGTAGGGGGAACACTGAAGCTTTCTTT.

J is TRBJ1-5 and V is TRBV10-3; D possibly corresponds to TRBD1 (5 bases). Trimming took 5 bases from V and 6 from J, leaving 11 bases between them. The CDR3 is 13 residues long. Germline lookup yields CDR1 ENHRY and CDR2 SYGVKD. In nucleotides, the CDR3 is TGTGCCATCAGTTTGGACAAGACTCAGCCCCAGCATTTT. Encoded protein: CAISLDKTQPQHF.

The chain has TRBV10-3 and TRBJ2-2; D could derive from TRBD1 or TRBD2 (5 bases each). V gave up 6 bases and J gave up 1 base, with 12 bases separating them. Germline CDR1 ENHRY, CDR2 SYGVKD. This CDR3 contains 15 residues. This chain's CDR3 is CAISYRDGNTGELFF. CDR3 sequence (DNA): TGTGCCATCAGCTACCGGGACGGGAACACCGGGGAGCTGTTTTTT.

This chain uses TRBV7-9 with TRBJ1-1, with TRBD1 identical over 12 bases. The CDR3 length is 14 residues. Germline V lookup: CDR1 SEHNR, CDR2 FQNEAQ (reference sequence). V was clipped by 8 bases and J by 6 bases; unmatched bases: 7. CDR3 sequence (DNA): TGTGCCAGCGCGGGGGGACAGGGGGCCGCTGAAGCTTTCTTT. Translation: CASAGGQGAAEAFF.

This clone has more than one count but fewer than ten. The chain carries TRBV28 and TRBJ1-3, with D uncertain. Germline CDR1 and CDR2: MDHEN and SYDVKM. CDR3 length equals 13 residues. Trimming stripped 6 bases from V and 0 bases from J, with 6 bases between. CDR3 sequence reads: CASRQSSGNTIYF. In DNA, the CDR3 is TGTGCCAGCAGACAGAGCTCTGGAAACACCATATATTTT.

The chain carries TRBV2 and TRBJ1-5, with D unresolved. This CDR3 contains 15 residues. Germline CDR1 and CDR2: SNHLY and FYNNEI. Trimming removed 1 base from V and 0 bases from J, with 7 bases in between. CDR3 in DNA: TGTGCCAGCAGTGAAGTTGGATATAGCAATCAGCCCCAGCATTTT. This translates into CASSEVGYSNQPQHF.

The chain uses TRBV2 and TRBJ2-7; maybe TRBD1 (6 bases). Germline values: CDR1 SNHLY, CDR2 FYNNEI. The CDR3 length is 14 residues. Trimming stripped 2 bases from V and 6 bases from J, with 14 bases between. In DNA form, the CDR3 reads TGTGCCAGCAGTGAATGGGGCACAGGGATCGAGCAGTACTTC. Amino acid sequence: CASSEWGTGIEQYF.

The rearrangement uses TRBV6-5 and TRBJ2-3; TRBD2 agrees at 7 bases. The CDR3 covers 15 residues. Germline CDR1 is MNHEY and CDR2 is SVGAGI. Trimming cost V 0 bases and J 6 bases; bases outside gene matches: 6. The CDR3 coding sequence is TGTGCCAGCAGTTACTCGAAACGGGAGGTTGATACGCAGTATTTT. This gives the protein CASSYSKREVDTQYF.

This chain links TRBV27 with TRBJ1-5; D possibly corresponds to TRBD1 (5 bases). Between the trimmed V and J ends, which lost 9 bases and 3 bases, there was a span of 15 bases. CDR3 size: 14 residues. Germline loops: CDR1 MNHEY, CDR2 SMNVEV (reference sequence). As DNA, the CDR3 is TGTGCCAGTGGGGACGGCACCCTCAATCAGCCCCAGCATTTT. This gives the protein CASGDGTLNQPQHF.

The chain has TRBV9 and TRBJ2-1; 7 bases fit TRBD2. Germline V CDR1 and CDR2: SGDLS, YYNGEE. This CDR3 is 13 amino acids long. V was clipped by 0 bases and J by 6 bases; unmatched bases: 0. CDR3 sequence reads: CASSVGGSNEQFF. The CDR3 DNA is TGTGCCAGCAGCGTAGGCGGGAGCAATGAGCAGTTCTTC.

The J gene is TRBJ1-2, the V gene TRBV14, with 10 bases lining up with TRBD1. V lost 4 bases, J lost 3 bases, and 5 bases stayed unmatched. Germline V gene lookup returns CDR1 SGHDN and CDR2 FVKESK. The CDR3 sequence is 15 residues long. Here the CDR3 DNA reads TGTGCCAGCAGCCTAAAAGGGACAGGGGACTATGGCTACACCTTC. It specifies CASSLKGTGDYGYTF.

The J gene is TRBJ2-1, the V gene TRBV19; 8 positions match TRBD1. The CDR3 extends over 15 amino acids. Germline lookup yields CDR1 LNHDA and CDR2 SQIVND (reference sequence). V gave up 5 bases and J gave up 2 bases; unmatched junction bases: 5. The CDR3 here is CASSAGTGAYNEQFF. CDR3 DNA: TGTGCCAGTAGTGCCGGGACAGGTGCCTACAATGAGCAGTTCTTC.

The chain uses TRBV27 and TRBJ2-7; D unclear. Germline lookup yields CDR1 MNHEY and CDR2 SMNVEV (reference sequence). V lost 6 bases and J lost 0, with 27 bases in between. The CDR3 is 19 residues long. CDR3: CASSRYTPGIALSSYEQYF. CDR3 sequence (DNA): TGTGCCAGCAGCCGATACACGCCCGGTATAGCACTTAGCTCCTACGAGCAGTACTTC.

The genes are TRBV4-2 and TRBJ2-1; D remains ambiguous. Between the trimmed V and J ends, which lost 1 base and 3 bases, there was a span of 22 bases. The V gene's germline CDR1 is LGHNA and CDR2 YNFKEQ. The CDR3 extends over 19 amino acids. CDR3 in DNA: TGTGCCAGCAGCCAAGTTCCCCTTTCGACACCAGGCAACTACAATGAGCAGTTCTTC. Amino acid sequence: CASSQVPLSTPGNYNEQFF.

V usage is TRBV2 and J usage is TRBJ1-2; unclear D gene. Germline V gene sequence: CDR1 SNHLY, CDR2 FYNNEI. CDR3 length: 13 residues. V lost 0 bases, J lost 4 bases, and 6 bases lay in between. The CDR3, as DNA: TGTGCCAGCAGTGAAGCAACAGCCTATGGCTACACCTTC. Amino acids: CASSEATAYGYTF.

This chain joins TRBV7-2 and TRBJ2-7; TRBD2 matches at 11 bases. The V gene's germline CDR1 is SGHTA and CDR2 FQGNSA. J was trimmed by 2 bases and V by 3 bases; bases with no gene match: 6. The CDR3 is 16 amino acids. CDR3 amino acids: CASSFRGLAAPYEQYF. The DNA for the CDR3 is TGTGCCAGCAGCTTTCGGGGACTAGCGGCCCCCTACGAGCAGTACTTC.